The rows below give T cell receptor beta chains drawn from one sample of a study of T-cell memory formation after mild COVID-19. MiXCR, applied by TCRdb to the 5' RACE reads, yields one record per CDR3 protein. The sample has about 170,000 distinct CDR3 sequences, over 10% seen once. The sequenced sample consisted of PBMCs or a T cell subset sorted from them (not recorded which). These receptors were collected from a man younger than 35 who had mild COVID-19 (a few samples of this study predate the infection). Cell type and time point are not known. Both conserved end residues are part of each CDR3. D genes are given only for firm matches. Clone size is stated in some rows and not others, as once, few, many or a class when expanded.

TRBJ1-1 | . | . | TRBV20-1 | CSVPYRATEAFF | TGCAGTGTCCCCTACAGGGCCACTGAAGCTTTCTTT
TRBJ1-4 | . | TRBD1 | TRBV14 | CASRPGTGGRFF | TGTGCCAGCAGGCCCGGGACAGGGGGAAGGTTTTTT
TRBJ1-4 | few | . | TRBV5-1 | CASSLNGFNEKLFF | TGCGCCAGCAGCTTGAATGGCTTTAATGAAAAACTGTTTTTT
TRBJ1-2 | few | TRBD1 | TRBV7-2 | CASSLGGTGSDYGYTF | TGTGCCAGCAGCTTAGGAGGGACAGGGAGCGACTATGGCTACACCTTC
TRBJ2-2 | many | . | TRBV7-3 | CASSPGSYTGELFF | TGTGCCAGCAGCCCCGGGAGCTACACCGGGGAGCTGTTTTTT
TRBJ2-4 | few | TRBD2 | TRBV11-2 | CASSASGGAGNIQYF | TGTGCCAGCAGCGCAAGCGGGGGGGCCGGAAACATTCAGTACTTC
TRBJ2-1 | . | . | TRBV7-9 | CASSLPGAGGNEQFF | TGTGCCAGCAGCTTACCCGGGGCAGGGGGGAATGAGCAGTTCTTC
TRBJ1-5 | few | TRBD1 | TRBV28 | CASIKQGFLRPQHF | TGTGCCAGCATTAAACAGGGGTTTTTGCGGCCCCAGCATTTT
TRBJ2-7 | few | TRBD1 | TRBV7-2 | CASSTGQGYYEQYF | TGTGCCAGCAGCACGGGACAGGGGTACTACGAGCAGTACTTC
TRBJ2-1 | few | TRBD2 | TRBV5-1 | CASSLASGGAEQFF | TGCGCCAGCAGCTTGGCTAGCGGGGGGGCCGAGCAGTTCTTC
TRBJ2-1 | many | TRBD2 | TRBV5-1 | CASSDGDYTDNEQFF | TGCGCCAGCAGCGATGGGGACTACACGGACAATGAGCAGTTCTTC
TRBJ2-5 | few | TRBD2 | TRBV27 | CASSRGLLAGEETQYF | TGTGCCAGCAGCCGAGGCCTCCTAGCGGGGGAAGAGACCCAGTACTTC
TRBJ1-2 | . | . | TRBV20-1 | CSARGTDAYGYTF | TGCAGTGCTAGAGGGACAGATGCGTATGGCTACACCTTC
TRBJ1-1 | . | . | TRBV7-9 | CASSLVAESAFF | TGTGCCAGCAGCTTAGTGGCGGAGTCGGCTTTCTTT
TRBJ1-2 | . | . | TRBV5-1 | CASSLATGLYGYTF | TGCGCCAGCAGCTTGGCCACGGGCCTCTATGGCTACACCTTC
TRBJ2-1 | . | . | TRBV12-3/TRBV12-4 | CASSFTRGNEQFF | TGTGCCAGCAGCTTTACCAGGGGCAATGAGCAGTTCTTC
TRBJ2-5 | . | TRBD2 | TRBV30 | CAWSWRGGQETQYF | TGTGCCTGGAGTTGGCGGGGGGGGCAGGAGACCCAGTACTTC
TRBJ2-2 | . | . | TRBV5-1 | CASSTRSNTGELFF | TGCGCCAGCAGCACGAGGAGTAACACCGGGGAGCTGTTTTTT
TRBJ2-3 | few | . | TRBV7-9 | CASSLAGAALDTQYF | TGTGCCAGCAGCTTAGCGGGCGCGGCATTAGATACGCAGTATTTT
TRBJ2-1 | few | . | TRBV20-1 | CSASSPGYNEQFF | TGCAGTGCTAGTTCTCCGGGCTACAATGAGCAGTTCTTC
TRBJ1-4 | few | . | TRBV29-1 | CSVGGRGEKLFF | TGCAGCGTTGGGGGAAGGGGTGAAAAACTGTTTTTT
TRBJ2-1 | many | . | TRBV7-2 | CASSPRLYSYNEQFF | TGTGCCAGCAGCCCGCGACTATACTCCTACAATGAGCAGTTCTTC
TRBJ2-1 | many | . | TRBV12-3/TRBV12-4 | CASIYGGINEQFF | TGTGCCAGCATCTACGGGGGTATCAATGAGCAGTTCTTC
TRBJ2-1 | many | TRBD2 | TRBV7-2 | CASNQLAGAYNEQFF | TGTGCCAGCAACCAACTAGCGGGGGCCTACAATGAGCAGTTCTTC
TRBJ2-3 | many | TRBD2 | TRBV5-1 | CASGTPGGSLNTDTQYF | TGCGCCAGCGGCACCCCGGGAGGAAGTCTCAACACAGATACGCAGTATTTT
TRBJ2-3 | few | . | TRBV5-5 | CASSLHGILTDTQYF | TGTGCCAGCAGCTTGCATGGCATCCTCACAGATACGCAGTATTTT
TRBJ2-3 | . | . | TRBV7-2 | CASSTWTDYTDTQYF | TGTGCCAGCAGCACTTGGACAGACTACACAGATACGCAGTATTTT
TRBJ2-2 | many | TRBD1 | TRBV5-1 | CASSSGTGDTGELFF | TGCGCCAGCAGCTCCGGGACAGGGGACACCGGGGAGCTGTTTTTT
TRBJ1-5 | few | . | TRBV5-1 | CASSYLGGSNQPQHF | TGCGCCAGCAGCTACCTCGGGGGTAGCAATCAGCCCCAGCATTTT
TRBJ2-3 | . | . | TRBV5-6 | CASSLASSWYF | TGTGCCAGCAGCTTGGCCAGTTCGTGGTATTTT
TRBJ2-3 | few | . | TRBV6-1 | CASSEQTGGDTQYF | TGTGCCAGCAGTGAGCAGACAGGAGGGGATACGCAGTATTTT
TRBJ2-1 | few | . | TRBV4-3 | CASSQEDRGNEQFF | TGCGCCAGCAGCCAAGAAGACCGGGGCAATGAGCAGTTCTTC
TRBJ2-3 | . | . | TRBV6-5 | CASSYSITDTQYF | TGTGCCAGCAGTTACTCTATTACAGATACGCAGTATTTT
TRBJ2-5 | many | . | TRBV4-3 | CASSQTTGSPNGETQYF | TGCGCCAGCAGCCAAACGACCGGGAGCCCTAACGGCGAGACCCAGTACTTC
TRBJ1-1 | once | . | TRBV18 | CASSPGRYEAFF | TGTGCCAGCTCACCTGGCAGATATGAAGCTTTCTTT
TRBJ1-6 | many | . | TRBV5-1 | CASRAEGYGSPLHF | TGCGCCAGCAGGGCCGAAGGTTATGGATCACCCCTCCACTTT